Below, one T cell receptor beta chain is given with its context. Its antigen is undetermined. Blood CD4+ CD25-low CD127-high conventional T cells supplied the genomic DNA template. These data belong to a study of regulatory and conventional T cells in RAG deficiency. Using immunoSEQ multiplex PCR, the repertoire was profiled, and TCRdb retains in-frame clones only, with some absent. This table holds around 12,000 clones, just under 95% found once. Study-level findings and limits: Shorter CDR3s in all patient subsets; >90% Treg-Tconv overlap in Omenn.

These records were also assigned to another study, of regulatory T cells. From that second work: Primers: 52 TRBV forward and 13 TRBJ reverse.

The source is a human donor in good health. Sequencing was carried out using CD4+ effector T cells sorted from blood.

The CDR3 nucleotides are TGTGCCAGCAGCTTAGGCCTCTACAATGAGCAGTTCTTC. This encodes CASSLGLYNEQFF. The chain combines TRBV7-2 with TRBJ2-1, with unresolved D. In germline, CDR1 is SGHTA, CDR2 FQGNSA. The length of the CDR3 is 13 residues. V was pared by 1 base and J by 3 bases, with 4 bases between. Full variable domain (missing parts from reference TRBV7-2 and TRBJ2-1): GAGVSQSPSNKVTEKGKDVELRCDPISGHTALYWYRQSLGQGLEFLIYFQGNSAPDKSGLPSDRFSAERTGGSVSTLTIQRTQQEDSAVYLCASSLGLYNEQFFGPGTRLTVL.